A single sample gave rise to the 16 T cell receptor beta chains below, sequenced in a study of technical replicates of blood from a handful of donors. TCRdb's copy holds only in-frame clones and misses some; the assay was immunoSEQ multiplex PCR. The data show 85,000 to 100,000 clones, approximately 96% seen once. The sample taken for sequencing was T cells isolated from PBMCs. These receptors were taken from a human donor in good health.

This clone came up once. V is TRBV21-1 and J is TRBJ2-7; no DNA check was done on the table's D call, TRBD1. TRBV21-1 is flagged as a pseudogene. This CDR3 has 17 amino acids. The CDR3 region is CASSPRSGHSPRYEQYF. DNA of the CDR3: TGTGCCAGCAGTCCCCGGAGTGGACACTCCCCACGCTACGAGCAGTACTTC.

Written as DNA, the CDR3 is TGTGCCAGCTCACCACCAGCAGGGGGCGCATATGATGGCTACACCTTC. Its translation: CASSPPAGGAYDGYTF. The chain uses TRBV18 and TRBJ1-2; 8 positions match TRBD1. CDR1 is KGHSH and CDR2 is LQKENI in the germline V gene. This CDR3 spans 16 amino acids. Trimming at V came to 0 bases and at J to 6 bases, leaving 9 bases not matched to a gene.

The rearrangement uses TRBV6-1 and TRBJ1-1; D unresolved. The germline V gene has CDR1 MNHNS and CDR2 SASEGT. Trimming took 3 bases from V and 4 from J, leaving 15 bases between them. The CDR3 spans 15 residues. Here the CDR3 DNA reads TGTGCCAGCAGTGAGAAGAGGTGGCCGGGCACTGAAGCTTTCTTT. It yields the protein CASSEKRWPGTEAFF.

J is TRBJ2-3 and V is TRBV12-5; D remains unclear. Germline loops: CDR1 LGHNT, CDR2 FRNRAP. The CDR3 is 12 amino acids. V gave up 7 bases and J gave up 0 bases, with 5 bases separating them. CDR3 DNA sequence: TGTGCTAGTGTTATTAGCACAGATACGCAGTATTTT. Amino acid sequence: CASVISTDTQYF.

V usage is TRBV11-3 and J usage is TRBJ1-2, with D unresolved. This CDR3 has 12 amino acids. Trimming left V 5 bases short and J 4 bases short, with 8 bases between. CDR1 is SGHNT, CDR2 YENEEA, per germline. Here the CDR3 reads CASSPNSYGYTF. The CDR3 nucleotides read TGTGCCAGCAGCCCGAACTCCTATGGCTACACCTTC. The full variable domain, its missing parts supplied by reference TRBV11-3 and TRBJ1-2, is EAGVVQSPRYKIIEKKQPVAFWCNPISGHNTLYWYLQNLGQGPELLIRYENEEAVDDSQLPKDRFSAERLKGVDSTLKIQPAELGDSAVYLCASSPNSYGYTFGSGTRLTVV.

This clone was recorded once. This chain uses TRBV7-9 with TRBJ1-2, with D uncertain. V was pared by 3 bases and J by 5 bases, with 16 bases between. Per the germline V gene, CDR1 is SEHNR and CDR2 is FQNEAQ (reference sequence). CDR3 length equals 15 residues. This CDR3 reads CASSFDSGVTYGYTF. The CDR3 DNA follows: TGTGCCAGCAGCTTTGATTCCGGGGTTACGTATGGCTACACCTTC. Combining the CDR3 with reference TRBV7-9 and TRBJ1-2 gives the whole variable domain DTGVSQNPRHKITKRGQNVTFRCDPISEHNRLYWYRQTLGQGPEFLTYFQNEAQLEKSRLLSDRFSAERPKGSFSTLEIQRTEQGDSAMYLCASSFDSGVTYGYTFGSGTRLTVV.

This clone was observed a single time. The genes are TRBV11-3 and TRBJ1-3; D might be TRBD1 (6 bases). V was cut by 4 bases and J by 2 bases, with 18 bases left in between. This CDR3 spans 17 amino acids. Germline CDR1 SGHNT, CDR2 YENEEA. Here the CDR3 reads CASSSLLRRQAGNTIYF. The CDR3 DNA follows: TGTGCCAGCAGCTCGCTACTGCGACGACAGGCTGGAAACACCATATATTTT.

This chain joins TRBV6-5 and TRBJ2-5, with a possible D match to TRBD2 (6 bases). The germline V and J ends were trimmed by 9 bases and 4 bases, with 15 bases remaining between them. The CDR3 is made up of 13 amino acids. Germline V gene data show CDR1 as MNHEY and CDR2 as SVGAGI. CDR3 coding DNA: TGTGCCAGTACTCCGGAGGGTGGAGAGACCCAGTACTTC. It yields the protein CASTPEGGETQYF.

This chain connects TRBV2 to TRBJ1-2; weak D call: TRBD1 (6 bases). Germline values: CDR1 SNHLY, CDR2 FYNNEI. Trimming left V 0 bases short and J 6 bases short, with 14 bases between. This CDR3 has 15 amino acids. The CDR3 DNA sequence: TGTGCCAGCAGTGAAGCGCGGGGGCGGCTGAATGGCTACACCTTC. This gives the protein CASSEARGRLNGYTF.

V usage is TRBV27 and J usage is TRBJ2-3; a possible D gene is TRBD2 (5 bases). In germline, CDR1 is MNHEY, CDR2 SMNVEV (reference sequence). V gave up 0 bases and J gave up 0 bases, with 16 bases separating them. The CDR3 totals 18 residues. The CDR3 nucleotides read TGTGCCAGCAGTTTATCCCTCCCCGGAGGCGTTAGCACAGATACGCAGTATTTT. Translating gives CASSLSLPGGVSTDTQYF.

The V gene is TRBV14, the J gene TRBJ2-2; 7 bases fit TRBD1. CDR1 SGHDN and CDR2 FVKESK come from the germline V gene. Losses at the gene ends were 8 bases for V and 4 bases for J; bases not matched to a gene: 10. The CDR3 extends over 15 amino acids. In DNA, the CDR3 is TGTGCCAGCTCGACCCGGGACAGAATCACCGGGGAGCTGTTTTTT. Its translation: CASSTRDRITGELFF.

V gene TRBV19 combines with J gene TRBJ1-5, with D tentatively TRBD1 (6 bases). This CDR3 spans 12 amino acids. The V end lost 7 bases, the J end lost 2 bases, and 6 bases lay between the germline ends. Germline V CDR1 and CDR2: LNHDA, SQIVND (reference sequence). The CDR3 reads CASTGGNQPQHF. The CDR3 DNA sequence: TGTGCCAGTACAGGGGGCAATCAGCCCCAGCATTTT. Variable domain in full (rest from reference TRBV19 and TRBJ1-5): DGGITQSPKYLFRKEGQNVTLSCEQNLNHDAMYWYRQDPGQGLRLIYYSQIVNDFQKGDIAEGYSVSREKKESFPLTVTSAQKNPTAFYLCASTGGNQPQHFGDGTRLSIL.

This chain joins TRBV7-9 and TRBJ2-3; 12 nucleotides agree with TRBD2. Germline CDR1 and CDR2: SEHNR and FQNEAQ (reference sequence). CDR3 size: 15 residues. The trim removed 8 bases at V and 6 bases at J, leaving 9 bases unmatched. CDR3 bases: TGTGCCAGCCGTCCTAGCGGGGGGGCCTGGGATACGCAGTATTTT. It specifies CASRPSGGAWDTQYF.

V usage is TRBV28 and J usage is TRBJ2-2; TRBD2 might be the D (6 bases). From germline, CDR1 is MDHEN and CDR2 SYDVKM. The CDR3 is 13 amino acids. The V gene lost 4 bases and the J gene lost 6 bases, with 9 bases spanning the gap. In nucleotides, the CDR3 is TGTGCCAGCAGTTCCCCGGGGGCCGGGGAGCTGTTTTTT. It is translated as CASSSPGAGELFF.

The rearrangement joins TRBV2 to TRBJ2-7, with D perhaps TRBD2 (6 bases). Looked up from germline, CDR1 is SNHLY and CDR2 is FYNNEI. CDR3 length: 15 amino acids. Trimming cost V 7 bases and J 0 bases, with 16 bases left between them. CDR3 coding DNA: TGTGCCAGCATTGGGGGGTCCCAGAGCTCCTACGAGCAGTACTTC. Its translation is CASIGGSQSSYEQYF.

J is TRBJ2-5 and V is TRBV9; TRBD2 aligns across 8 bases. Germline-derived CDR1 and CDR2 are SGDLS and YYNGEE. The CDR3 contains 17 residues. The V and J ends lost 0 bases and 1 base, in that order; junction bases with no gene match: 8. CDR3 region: CASSVGSGRGVQETQYF. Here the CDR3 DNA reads TGTGCCAGCAGCGTAGGGTCCGGGCGGGGGGTCCAAGAGACCCAGTACTTC. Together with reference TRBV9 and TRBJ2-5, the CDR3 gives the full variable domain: DSGVTQTPKHLITATGQRVTLRCSPRSGDLSVYWYQQSLDQGLQFLIQYYNGEERAKGNILERFSAQQFPDLHSELNLSSLELGDSALYFCASSVGSGRGVQETQYFGPGTRLLVL.